The rows below give T cell receptor beta chains drawn from one sample of a study of blood T cells in healthy people across ages. TCRdb reprocessed the 5' RACE reads with MiXCR, giving one entry per CDR3 protein. The sample comprises more than 800,000 distinct CDR3 sequences, 35% to 55% of which are singletons, and 18% rests with the top ten. Sequenced: blood. These receptor sequences come from a woman aged 55 to 70 in good health. Each CDR3 is given with its conserved first and last residue. The order of the fields is D gene, V gene, clone size, J gene, CDR3 protein, CDR3 DNA. The D gene is left open where the match is weak. A row's size may be missing; if present it is once, few, many or a size class.

D: -; V: TRBV5-1; size: few; J: TRBJ2-7; CDR3: CASSLPAGLEQYF; DNA: TGCGCCAGCAGCTTGCCGGCTGGACTCGAGCAGTACTTC
D: -; V: TRBV29-1; size: few; J: TRBJ1-1; CDR3: CSSMDRKNTEAFF; DNA: TGCAGCTCAATGGACAGAAAGAACACTGAAGCTTTCTTT
D: TRBD2; V: TRBV20-1; size: -; J: TRBJ2-3; CDR3: CSARVTSGYSTDTQYF; DNA: TGCAGTGCTAGAGTCACTAGCGGGTATAGCACAGATACGCAGTATTTT
D: -; V: TRBV7-2; size: -; J: TRBJ2-5; CDR3: CASSAMGDDEQYF; DNA: TGTGCCAGCAGCGCGATGGGGGACGATGAGCAGTACTTC
D: -; V: TRBV5-1; size: -; J: TRBJ2-1; CDR3: CASSFGWSSDHEQLF; DNA: TGCGCCAGCAGCTTCGGCTGGAGCTCCGACCATGAGCAGCTCTTC
D: -; V: TRBV7-3; size: -; J: TRBJ2-7; CDR3: CASSPGPQDSDEQYF; DNA: TGTGCCAGCAGCCCAGGTCCCCAGGATTCCGACGAGCAGTACTTC
D: -; V: TRBV14; size: -; J: TRBJ2-3; CDR3: CASSQVPQVLGPQYF; DNA: TGTGCCAGCAGCCAAGTACCCCAGGTTCTAGGTCCGCAGTATTTT
D: -; V: TRBV9; size: -; J: TRBJ2-7; CDR3: CASSPTSVTYVQYF; DNA: TGTGCCAGCAGCCCCACGTCGGTTACCTACGTGCAGTACTTC
D: TRBD2; V: TRBV5-1; size: -; J: TRBJ2-7; CDR3: CASSPAPHSSGQAYEQYF; DNA: TGCGCCAGCAGCCCGGCCCCCCACTCTAGCGGGCAAGCCTACGAGCAGTACTTC
D: TRBD1; V: TRBV29-1; size: few; J: TRBJ1-1; CDR3: CSVPDRGWTEAFF; DNA: TGCAGCGTTCCCGACAGGGGGTGGACTGAAGCTTTCTTT
D: TRBD2; V: TRBV6-4; size: few; J: TRBJ2-5; CDR3: CASSAPLTSGSHVGQETQYF; DNA: TGTGCCAGCAGTGCTCCCTTGACTAGCGGGAGTCATGTCGGCCAAGAGACCCAGTACTTC
D: TRBD2; V: TRBV28; size: -; J: TRBJ2-5; CDR3: CASNLGTSGRLETQYF; DNA: TGTGCCAGCAACCTCGGGACTAGCGGGAGACTAGAGACCCAGTACTTC
D: TRBD1; V: TRBV5-1; size: -; J: TRBJ1-2; CDR3: CASSLEGQGAYGYTF; DNA: TGCGCCAGCAGCTTGGAGGGACAGGGGGCTTATGGCTACACCTTC
D: TRBD1; V: TRBV9; size: -; J: TRBJ2-2; CDR3: CASSVGTAGELFF; DNA: TGTGCCAGCAGCGTGGGGACAGCCGGGGAGCTGTTTTTT
D: TRBD1; V: TRBV7-9; size: -; J: TRBJ2-1; CDR3: CASNVQGEYNEQFF; DNA: TGTGCCAGCAATGTACAGGGGGAATACAATGAGCAGTTCTTC
D: -; V: TRBV7-2; size: -; J: TRBJ1-5; CDR3: CASSGTGVGIDQPQHF; DNA: TGTGCCAGCAGCGGGACTGGGGTGGGCATTGATCAGCCCCAGCATTTT
D: TRBD2; V: TRBV20-1; size: few; J: TRBJ2-5; CDR3: CSARRRGTSGSKWYF; DNA: TGCAGTGCTAGGAGGCGCGGGACTAGCGGGAGTAAGTGGTACTTC
D: -; V: TRBV3-1; size: few; J: TRBJ2-5; CDR3: CASSQEVETQYF; DNA: TGTGCCAGCAGCCAAGAAGTGGAGACCCAGTACTTC
D: -; V: TRBV27; size: -; J: TRBJ2-3; CDR3: CASSKSRGVRYQAAQYF; DNA: TGTGCCAGCAGTAAAAGCCGTGGGGTACGATATCAAGCAGCGCAGTATTTT
D: TRBD1; V: TRBV7-3; size: few; J: TRBJ2-5; CDR3: CASSYTGAETQYF; DNA: TGTGCCAGCAGTTATACAGGGGCGGAGACCCAGTACTTC
D: TRBD1; V: TRBV10-3; size: -; J: TRBJ1-4; CDR3: CAISETGQLNEKLFF; DNA: TGTGCCATCAGTGAGACGGGACAGCTGAATGAAAAACTGTTTTTT
D: -; V: TRBV6-1; size: -; J: TRBJ1-2; CDR3: CASSEGISGYTF; DNA: TGTGCCAGCAGTGAGGGAATCAGTGGCTACACCTTC
D: -; V: TRBV29-1; size: -; J: TRBJ2-2; CDR3: CSVEDPGGFTGELFF; DNA: TGCAGCGTTGAAGATCCCGGGGGCTTCACCGGGGAGCTGTTTTTT
D: -; V: TRBV27; size: -; J: TRBJ2-7; CDR3: CASSLGLPRSTVYEQYF; DNA: TGTGCCAGCAGTTTAGGCCTACCCAGATCGACGGTCTACGAGCAGTACTTC
D: -; V: TRBV5-1; size: -; J: TRBJ1-1; CDR3: CASSLINRGTNTEAFF; DNA: TGCGCTAGCAGCTTGATCAATCGGGGAACGAACACTGAAGCTTTCTTT
D: -; V: TRBV12-3/TRBV12-4; size: -; J: TRBJ1-4; CDR3: CASSPQPFNEKLFF; DNA: TGTGCCAGCAGTCCACAGCCTTTTAATGAAAAACTGTTTTTT
D: TRBD2; V: TRBV5-6; size: few; J: TRBJ2-1; CDR3: CASSRGLAGGPSYNEQFF; DNA: TGTGCCAGCAGCAGGGGACTAGCGGGAGGGCCGTCCTACAATGAGCAGTTCTTC
D: -; V: TRBV27; size: few; J: TRBJ2-7; CDR3: CASSLNPLSPEQYF; DNA: TGTGCCAGCAGTTTGAATCCACTAAGCCCCGAGCAGTACTTC
D: -; V: TRBV29-1; size: -; J: TRBJ2-7; CDR3: CSAHDPGYEQYF; DNA: TGCAGCGCCCATGATCCGGGCTACGAGCAGTACTTC
D: -; V: TRBV3-1; size: -; J: TRBJ2-2; CDR3: CASTQLGGENTGELFF; DNA: TGTGCCAGCACCCAACTAGGAGGCGAGAACACCGGGGAGCTGTTTTTT
D: TRBD1; V: TRBV28; size: -; J: TRBJ2-4; CDR3: CASEGQEQYF; DNA: TGTGCCAGCGAGGGACAGGAGCAGTACTTC
D: TRBD1; V: TRBV29-1; size: few; J: TRBJ2-4; CDR3: CSVGQGLAKNIQYF; DNA: TGCAGCGTTGGACAGGGTCTAGCCAAAAACATTCAGTACTTC
D: -; V: TRBV20-1; size: few; J: TRBJ2-1; CDR3: CSASGSSLYNEQFF; DNA: TGCAGTGCTAGCGGGAGTTCCCTCTACAATGAGCAGTTCTTC
D: TRBD1; V: TRBV20-1; size: -; J: TRBJ1-1; CDR3: CSAPMTGWGTEAFF; DNA: TGCAGTGCCCCCATGACAGGGTGGGGCACTGAAGCTTTCTTT
D: TRBD2; V: TRBV29-1; size: -; J: TRBJ2-3; CDR3: CSVPRTSGRADTQYF; DNA: TGCAGTGTTCCCCGGACTAGCGGGAGAGCAGATACGCAGTATTTT
D: TRBD1; V: TRBV11-3; size: -; J: TRBJ1-1; CDR3: CASSLGDSNTEAFF; DNA: TGTGCCAGCAGCTTAGGGGACAGTAACACTGAAGCTTTCTTT
D: -; V: TRBV11-2; size: -; J: TRBJ2-5; CDR3: CASSLAPPVGEQYF; DNA: TGTGCCAGCAGCTTAGCCCCGCCAGTGGGAGAGCAGTACTTC
D: -; V: TRBV5-1; size: -; J: TRBJ1-4; CDR3: CASSPGLIGTEKLFF; DNA: TGCGCCAGCAGCCCCGGGCTAATAGGAACGGAAAAACTGTTTTTT
D: -; V: TRBV9; size: -; J: TRBJ2-1; CDR3: CAGSVAAGRSYEQFF; DNA: TGTGCCGGCAGCGTAGCGGCGGGTAGGTCTTACGAGCAGTTCTTC
D: -; V: TRBV2; size: -; J: TRBJ1-1; CDR3: CAGVGSGSNTEAFF; DNA: TGTGCCGGGGTGGGGTCAGGGTCAAACACTGAAGCTTTCTTT
D: -; V: TRBV20-1; size: few; J: TRBJ2-4; CDR3: CSARSRLVEAKNIQYF; DNA: TGCAGTGCTAGAAGCCGATTAGTAGAAGCCAAAAACATTCAGTACTTC
D: TRBD2; V: TRBV29-1; size: -; J: TRBJ2-7; CDR3: CSVYRTSGSEQYF; DNA: TGCAGCGTCTATCGGACTAGCGGTTCCGAGCAGTACTTC
D: TRBD2; V: TRBV12-3/TRBV12-4; size: -; J: TRBJ2-7; CDR3: CASSTAAGDTYEQYF; DNA: TGTGCCAGCAGTACAGCGGCGGGAGACACCTACGAGCAGTACTTC
D: -; V: TRBV15; size: few; J: TRBJ2-7; CDR3: CATSRDRTDSFSYEQYF; DNA: TGTGCCACCAGCAGGGACCGGACCGACAGCTTCTCCTACGAGCAGTACTTC
D: -; V: TRBV12-3/TRBV12-4; size: few; J: TRBJ2-1; CDR3: CASSGDRLRRVSYNEQFF; DNA: TGTGCCAGCAGCGGGGACCGCTTAAGGCGCGTATCCTACAATGAGCAGTTCTTC
D: -; V: TRBV12-3/TRBV12-4; size: -; J: TRBJ1-4; CDR3: CASSLRQGDNEKLFF; DNA: TGTGCCAGCAGTTTAAGGCAGGGAGATAATGAAAAACTGTTTTTT
D: TRBD2; V: TRBV9; size: -; J: TRBJ2-3; CDR3: CASSVRASGATDTQYF; DNA: TGTGCCAGCAGCGTGCGTGCTAGCGGAGCCACAGATACGCAGTATTTT
D: TRBD2; V: TRBV19; size: -; J: TRBJ2-1; CDR3: CASSSGRRNNEQFF; DNA: TGTGCCAGTAGTAGCGGGAGGCGAAACAATGAGCAGTTCTTC
D: TRBD2; V: TRBV6-2/TRBV6-3; size: -; J: TRBJ2-1; CDR3: CASSHYPRLAGFYNEQFF; DNA: TGTGCCAGCAGTCACTACCCTCGACTAGCGGGGTTCTACAATGAGCAGTTCTTC
D: TRBD1; V: TRBV5-1; size: -; J: TRBJ1-2; CDR3: CASSLAGQGDYGYTF; DNA: TGCGCCAGCAGCTTGGCAGGACAGGGGGACTATGGCTACACCTTC
D: -; V: TRBV6-2/TRBV6-3; size: many; J: TRBJ2-1; CDR3: CASMGPRVPHNEQFF; DNA: TGTGCCAGCATGGGCCCTCGGGTACCTCACAATGAGCAGTTCTTC
D: TRBD2; V: TRBV12-3/TRBV12-4; size: -; J: TRBJ2-3; CDR3: CASSLEPGLESTDTQYF; DNA: TGTGCCAGCAGTTTAGAACCGGGACTAGAGAGCACAGATACGCAGTATTTT
D: -; V: TRBV20-1; size: -; J: TRBJ2-4; CDR3: CSASITRAKNIQYF; DNA: TGCAGTGCTAGTATAACTCGAGCCAAAAACATTCAGTACTTC
D: -; V: TRBV10-2; size: few; J: TRBJ2-3; CDR3: CASSESNPDTQYF; DNA: TGCGCCAGCAGTGAGTCGAATCCAGATACGCAGTATTTT
D: -; V: TRBV18; size: -; J: TRBJ2-7; CDR3: CASSPLSGSPSYEQYF; DNA: TGTGCCAGCTCACCACTTTCCGGGAGCCCTTCCTACGAGCAGTACTTC
D: TRBD2; V: TRBV9; size: -; J: TRBJ2-1; CDR3: CASRKLAGKNEQFF; DNA: TGTGCCAGCAGGAAACTAGCGGGAAAGAATGAGCAGTTCTTC
D: TRBD1; V: TRBV24-1; size: once; J: TRBJ2-5; CDR3: CATSRPGQGAGEQYF; DNA: TGTGCCACCAGCAGACCGGGACAGGGGGCTGGAGAGCAGTACTTC
D: TRBD1; V: TRBV10-3; size: -; J: TRBJ1-2; CDR3: CAISEPYRGTNYGYTF; DNA: TGTGCCATCAGTGAGCCGTACAGGGGAACCAACTATGGCTACACCTTC
D: TRBD1; V: TRBV20-1; size: -; J: TRBJ2-4; CDR3: CSAERTGSYNEQYF; DNA: TGCAGTGCTGAGAGGACAGGGTCCTACAATGAGCAGTACTTC
D: -; V: TRBV12-3/TRBV12-4; size: few; J: TRBJ2-3; CDR3: CASSFFRWTDTQYF; DNA: TGTGCCAGCAGTTTTTTTAGGTGGACAGATACGCAGTATTTT